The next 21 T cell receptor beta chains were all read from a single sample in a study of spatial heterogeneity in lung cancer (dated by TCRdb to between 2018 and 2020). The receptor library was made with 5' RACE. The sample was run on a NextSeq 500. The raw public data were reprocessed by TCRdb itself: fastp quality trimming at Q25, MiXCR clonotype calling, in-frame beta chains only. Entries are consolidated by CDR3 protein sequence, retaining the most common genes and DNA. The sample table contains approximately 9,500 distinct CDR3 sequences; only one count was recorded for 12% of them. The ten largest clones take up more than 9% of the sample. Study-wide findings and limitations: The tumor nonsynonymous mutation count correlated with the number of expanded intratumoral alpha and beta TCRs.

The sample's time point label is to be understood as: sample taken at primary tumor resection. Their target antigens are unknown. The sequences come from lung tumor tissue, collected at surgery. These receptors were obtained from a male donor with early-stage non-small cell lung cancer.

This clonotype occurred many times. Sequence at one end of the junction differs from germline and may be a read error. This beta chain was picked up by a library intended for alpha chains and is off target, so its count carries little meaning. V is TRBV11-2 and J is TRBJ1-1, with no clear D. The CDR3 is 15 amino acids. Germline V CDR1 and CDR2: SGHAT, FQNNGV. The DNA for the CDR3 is TGTGCCAGCAGCGACCCCGGAGGGTCTGAGGTTGAAGCGTTCTTT. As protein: CASSDPGGSEVEAFF.

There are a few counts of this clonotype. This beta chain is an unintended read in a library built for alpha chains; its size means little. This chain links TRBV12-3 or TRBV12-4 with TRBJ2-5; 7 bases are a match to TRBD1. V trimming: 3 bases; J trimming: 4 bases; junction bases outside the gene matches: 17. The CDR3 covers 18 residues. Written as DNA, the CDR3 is TGTGCCAGCAGTTTGTCCCGCGGACAGGTGGACCTACGAGAGACCCAGTACTTC. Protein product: CASSLSRGQVDLRETQYF.

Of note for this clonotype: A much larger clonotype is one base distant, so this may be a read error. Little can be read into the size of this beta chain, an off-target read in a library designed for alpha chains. The CDR3, as DNA: TGTGCCAGCATCCCAAGATCAGTGGGTTCGGACTATGGCTACACCTTC. Translation: CASIPRSVGSDYGYTF. This sequence joins TRBV4-2 and TRBJ1-2; unclear D gene. Trimming left V 7 bases short and J 3 bases short, with 21 bases between. The CDR3 is made up of 16 amino acids. Germline CDR1 is LGHNA and CDR2 is YNFKEQ.

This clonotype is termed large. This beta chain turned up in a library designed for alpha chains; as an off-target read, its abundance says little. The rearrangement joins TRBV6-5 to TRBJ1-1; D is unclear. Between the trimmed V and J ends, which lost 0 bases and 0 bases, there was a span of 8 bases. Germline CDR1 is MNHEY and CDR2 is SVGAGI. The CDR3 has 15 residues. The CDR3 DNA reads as TGTGCCAGCAGTTACTCGGTCAGGCTGAACACTGAAGCTTTCTTT. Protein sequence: CASSYSVRLNTEAFF.

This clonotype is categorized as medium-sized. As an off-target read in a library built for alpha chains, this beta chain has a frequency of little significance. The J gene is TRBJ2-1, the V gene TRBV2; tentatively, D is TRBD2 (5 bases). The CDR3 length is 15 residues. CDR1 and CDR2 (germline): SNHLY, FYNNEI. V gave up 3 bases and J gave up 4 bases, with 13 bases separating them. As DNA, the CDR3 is TGTGCCAGCAGTGAGTGGGGAGATGGGTACAATGAGCAGTTCTTC. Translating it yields CASSEWGDGYNEQFF.

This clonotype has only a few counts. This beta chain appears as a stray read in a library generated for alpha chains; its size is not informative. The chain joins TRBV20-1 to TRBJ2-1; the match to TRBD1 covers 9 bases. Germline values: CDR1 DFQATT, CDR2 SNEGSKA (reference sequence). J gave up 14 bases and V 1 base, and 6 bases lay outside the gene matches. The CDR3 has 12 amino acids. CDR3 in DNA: TGCAGTGCTAGAGTTCTGGACAGGGGTGAGTTCTTC. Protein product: CSARVLDRGEFF.

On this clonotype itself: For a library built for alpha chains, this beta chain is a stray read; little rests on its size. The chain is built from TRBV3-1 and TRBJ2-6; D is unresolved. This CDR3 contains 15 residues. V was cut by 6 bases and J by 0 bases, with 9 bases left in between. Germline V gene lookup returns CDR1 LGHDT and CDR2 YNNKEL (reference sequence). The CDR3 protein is CASSGSPSGANVLTF. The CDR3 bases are TGTGCCAGCAGTGGGTCCCCCTCTGGGGCCAACGTCCTGACTTTC.

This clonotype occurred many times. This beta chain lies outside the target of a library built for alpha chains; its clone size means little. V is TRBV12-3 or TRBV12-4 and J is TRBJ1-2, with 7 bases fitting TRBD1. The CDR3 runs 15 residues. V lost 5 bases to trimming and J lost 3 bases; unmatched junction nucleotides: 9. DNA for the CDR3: TGTGCCAGCAGTCCCACGGTAGGGACAGACTATGGCTACACCTTC. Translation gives CASSPTVGTDYGYTF.

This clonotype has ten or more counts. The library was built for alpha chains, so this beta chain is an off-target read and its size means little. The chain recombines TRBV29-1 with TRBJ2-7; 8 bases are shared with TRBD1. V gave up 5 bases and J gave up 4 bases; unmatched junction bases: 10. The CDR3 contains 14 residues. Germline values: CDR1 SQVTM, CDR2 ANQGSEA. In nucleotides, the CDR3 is TGCAGCGTTAAAGGAGGACAGGGAAATTACGAGCAGTACTTC. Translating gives CSVKGGQGNYEQYF.

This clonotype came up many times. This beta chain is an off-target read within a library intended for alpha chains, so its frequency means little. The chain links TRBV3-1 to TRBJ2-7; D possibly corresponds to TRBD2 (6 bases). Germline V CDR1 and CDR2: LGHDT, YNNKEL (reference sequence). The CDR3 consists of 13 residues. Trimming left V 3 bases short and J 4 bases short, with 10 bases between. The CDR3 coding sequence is TGTGCCAGCAGCCAGCTCGGGGGATACGAGCAGTACTTC. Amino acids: CASSQLGGYEQYF.

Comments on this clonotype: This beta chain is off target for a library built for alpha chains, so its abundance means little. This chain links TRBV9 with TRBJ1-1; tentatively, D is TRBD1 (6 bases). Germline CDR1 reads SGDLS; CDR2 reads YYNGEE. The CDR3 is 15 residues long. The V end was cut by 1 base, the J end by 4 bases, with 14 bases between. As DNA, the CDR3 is TGTGCCAGCAGCGTAAGGCCGGGGGCGGGCACTGAAGCTTTCTTT. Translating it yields CASSVRPGAGTEAFF.

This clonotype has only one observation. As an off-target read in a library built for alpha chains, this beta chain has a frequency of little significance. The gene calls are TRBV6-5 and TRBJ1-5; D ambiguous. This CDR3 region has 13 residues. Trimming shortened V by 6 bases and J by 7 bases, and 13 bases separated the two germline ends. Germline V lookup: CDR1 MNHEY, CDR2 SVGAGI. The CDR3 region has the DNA TGTGCCAGCAGAGATAGTTTTAACCAGCCCCAGCATTTT. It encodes CASRDSFNQPQHF.

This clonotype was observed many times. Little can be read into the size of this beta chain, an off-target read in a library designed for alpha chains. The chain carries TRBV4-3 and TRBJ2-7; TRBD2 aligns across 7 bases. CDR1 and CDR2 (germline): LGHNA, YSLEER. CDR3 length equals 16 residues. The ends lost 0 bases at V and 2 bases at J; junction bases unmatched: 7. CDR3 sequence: CASSQDSYGGTYEQYF. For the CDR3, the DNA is TGCGCCAGCAGCCAAGATAGTTACGGGGGGACCTACGAGCAGTACTTC.

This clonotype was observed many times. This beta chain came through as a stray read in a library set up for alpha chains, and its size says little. DNA for the CDR3: TGTGCCAGCAGTTACTGGGCGGGCGCCAGGGACCAGTACTTC. The encoded protein is CASSYWAGARDQYF. The chain links TRBV27 to TRBJ2-5, with D possibly being TRBD1 or TRBD2 (5 bases each). Trimming took 4 bases from V and 10 from J, leaving 19 bases between them. The CDR3 runs 14 residues. Looked up from germline, CDR1 is MNHEY and CDR2 is SMNVEV (reference sequence).

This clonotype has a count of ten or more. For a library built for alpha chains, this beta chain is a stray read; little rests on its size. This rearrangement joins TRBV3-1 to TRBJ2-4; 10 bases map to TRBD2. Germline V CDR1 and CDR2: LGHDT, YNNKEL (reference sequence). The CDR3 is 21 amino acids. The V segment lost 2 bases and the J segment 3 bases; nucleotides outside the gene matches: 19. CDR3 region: CASSQKSQLAGEWLGKNIQYF. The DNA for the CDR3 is TGTGCCAGCAGCCAAAAGTCGCAGCTAGCGGGAGAGTGGTTAGGCAAAAACATTCAGTACTTC.

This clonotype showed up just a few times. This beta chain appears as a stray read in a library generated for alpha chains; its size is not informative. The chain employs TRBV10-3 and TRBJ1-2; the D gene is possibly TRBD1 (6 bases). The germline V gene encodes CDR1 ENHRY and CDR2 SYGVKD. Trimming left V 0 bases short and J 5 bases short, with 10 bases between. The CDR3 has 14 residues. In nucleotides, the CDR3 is TGTGCCATCAGTGAGTCGGGGGGCATTTATGGCTACACCTTC. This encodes CAISESGGIYGYTF.

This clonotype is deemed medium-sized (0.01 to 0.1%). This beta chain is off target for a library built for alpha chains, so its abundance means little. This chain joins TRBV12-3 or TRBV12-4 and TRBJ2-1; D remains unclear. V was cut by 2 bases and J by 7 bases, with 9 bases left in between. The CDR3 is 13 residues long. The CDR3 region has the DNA TGTGCCAGCAGTTTACGTGTCCCTAATGAGCAGTTCTTC. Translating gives CASSLRVPNEQFF.

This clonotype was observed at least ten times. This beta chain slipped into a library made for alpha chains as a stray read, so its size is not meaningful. The CDR3 is CSVGTGGRETQYF. The CDR3 bases are TGCAGCGTTGGGACAGGGGGACGCGAGACCCAGTACTTC. This sequence joins TRBV29-1 and TRBJ2-5; 10 nucleotides align to TRBD1. The CDR3 totals 13 residues. V was clipped by 4 bases and J by 5 bases; unmatched bases: 4. Germline V CDR1 and CDR2: SQVTM, ANQGSEA.

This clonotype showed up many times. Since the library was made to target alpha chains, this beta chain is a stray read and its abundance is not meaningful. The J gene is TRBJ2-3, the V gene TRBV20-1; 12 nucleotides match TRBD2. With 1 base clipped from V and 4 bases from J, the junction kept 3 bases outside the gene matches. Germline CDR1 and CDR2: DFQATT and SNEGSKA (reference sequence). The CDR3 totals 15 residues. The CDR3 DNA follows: TGCAGTGCTAGAGCGCTAGCGGGAGGGCCAGATACGCAGTATTTT. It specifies CSARALAGGPDTQYF.

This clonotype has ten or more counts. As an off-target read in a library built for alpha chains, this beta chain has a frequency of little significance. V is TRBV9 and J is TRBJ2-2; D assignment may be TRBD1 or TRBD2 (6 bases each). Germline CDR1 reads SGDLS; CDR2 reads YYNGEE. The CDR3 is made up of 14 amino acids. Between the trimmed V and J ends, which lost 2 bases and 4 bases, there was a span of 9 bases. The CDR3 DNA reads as TGTGCCAGCAGCGTCGGAGGGGGCACCGGGGAGCTGTTTTTT. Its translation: CASSVGGGTGELFF.

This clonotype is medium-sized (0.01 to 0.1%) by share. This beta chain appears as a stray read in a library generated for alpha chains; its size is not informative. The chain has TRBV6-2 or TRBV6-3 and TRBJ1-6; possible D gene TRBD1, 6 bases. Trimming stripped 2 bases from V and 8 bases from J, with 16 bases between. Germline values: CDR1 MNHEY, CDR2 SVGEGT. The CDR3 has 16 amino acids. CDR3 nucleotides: TGTGCCAGCAGTTACGGACAGCCGAGTCGGGATTCACCCCTCCACTTT. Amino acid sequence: CASSYGQPSRDSPLHF.